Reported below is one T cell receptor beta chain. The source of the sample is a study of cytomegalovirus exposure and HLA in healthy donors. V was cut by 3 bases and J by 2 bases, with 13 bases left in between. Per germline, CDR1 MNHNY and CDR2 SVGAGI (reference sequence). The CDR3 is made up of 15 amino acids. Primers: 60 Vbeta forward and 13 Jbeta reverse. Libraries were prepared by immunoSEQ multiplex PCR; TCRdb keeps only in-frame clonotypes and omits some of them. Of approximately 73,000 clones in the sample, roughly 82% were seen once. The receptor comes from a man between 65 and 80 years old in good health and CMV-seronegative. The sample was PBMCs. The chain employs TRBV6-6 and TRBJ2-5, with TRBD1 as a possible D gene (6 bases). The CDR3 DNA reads TGTGCCAGCAGTTATAACCCGACAGGACAAGAGACCCAGTACTTC. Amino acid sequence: CASSYNPTGQETQYF.